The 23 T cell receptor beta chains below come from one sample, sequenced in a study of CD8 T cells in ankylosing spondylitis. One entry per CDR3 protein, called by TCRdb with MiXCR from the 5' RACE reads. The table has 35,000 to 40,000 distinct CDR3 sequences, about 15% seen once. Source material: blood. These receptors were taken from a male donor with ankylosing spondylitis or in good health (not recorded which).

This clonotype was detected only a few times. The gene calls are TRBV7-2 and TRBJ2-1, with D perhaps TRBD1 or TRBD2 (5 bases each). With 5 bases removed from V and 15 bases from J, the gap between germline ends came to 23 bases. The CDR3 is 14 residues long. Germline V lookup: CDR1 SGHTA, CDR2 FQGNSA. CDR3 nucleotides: TGTGCCAGCAGCCCTAGCCGGGACCCCAGAGGGGTGTTCTTC. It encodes CASSPSRDPRGVFF.

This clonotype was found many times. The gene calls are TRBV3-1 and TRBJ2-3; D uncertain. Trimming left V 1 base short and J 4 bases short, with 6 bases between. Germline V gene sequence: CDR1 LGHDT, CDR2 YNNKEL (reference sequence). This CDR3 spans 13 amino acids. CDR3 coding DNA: TGTGCCAGCAGCCAAGCCGGACCAGATACGCAGTATTTT. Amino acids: CASSQAGPDTQYF.

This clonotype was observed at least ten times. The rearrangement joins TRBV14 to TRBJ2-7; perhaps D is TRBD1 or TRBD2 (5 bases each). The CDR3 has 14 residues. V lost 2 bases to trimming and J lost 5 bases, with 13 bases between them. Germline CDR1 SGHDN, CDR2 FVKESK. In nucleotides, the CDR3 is TGTGCCAGCAGCCAAAGGGTCAGGGACCACGAGCAGTACGTC. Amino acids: CASSQRVRDHEQYV.

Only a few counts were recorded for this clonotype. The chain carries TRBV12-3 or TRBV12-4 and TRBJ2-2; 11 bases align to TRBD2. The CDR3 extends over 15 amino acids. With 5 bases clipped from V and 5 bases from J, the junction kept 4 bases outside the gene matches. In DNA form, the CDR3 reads TGTGCCAGCAGTGGTAGCGGGAGGGGGACCGGGGAGCTGTTTTTT. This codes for CASSGSGRGTGELFF.

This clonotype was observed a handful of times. This CDR3 reads CASSLGVGLAGEDNEQFF. CDR3 in DNA: TGTGCCAGCAGCTTGGGGGTCGGACTAGCGGGAGAAGACAATGAGCAGTTCTTC. J is TRBJ2-1 and V is TRBV7-9, with 13 nucleotides matching TRBD2. Germline V lookup: CDR1 SEHNR, CDR2 FQNEAQ (reference sequence). This CDR3 spans 18 amino acids. With V trimmed by 3 bases and J by 5 bases, 10 bases remained unmatched.

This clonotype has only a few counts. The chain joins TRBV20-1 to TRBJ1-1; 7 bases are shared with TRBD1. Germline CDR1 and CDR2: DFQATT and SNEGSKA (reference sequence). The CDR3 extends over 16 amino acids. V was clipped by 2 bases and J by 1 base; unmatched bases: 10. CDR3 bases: TGCAGTGCTAGACGGGCCAGGGGGAGAGGGAACACTGAAGCTTTCTTT. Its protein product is CSARRARGRGNTEAFF.

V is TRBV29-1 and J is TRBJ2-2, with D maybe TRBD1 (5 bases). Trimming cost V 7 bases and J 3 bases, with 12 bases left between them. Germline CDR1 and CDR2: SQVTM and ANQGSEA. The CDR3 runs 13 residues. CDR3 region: CSARTHDTGELFF. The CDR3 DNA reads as TGCAGCGCCAGGACACACGACACCGGGGAGCTGTTTTTT.

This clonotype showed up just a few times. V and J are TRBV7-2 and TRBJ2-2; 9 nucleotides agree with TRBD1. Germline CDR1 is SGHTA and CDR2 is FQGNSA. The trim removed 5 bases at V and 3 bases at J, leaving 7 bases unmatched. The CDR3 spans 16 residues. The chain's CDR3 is CASSLRDRADTGELFF. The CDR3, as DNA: TGTGCCAGCAGCCTCCGGGACAGGGCCGACACCGGGGAGCTGTTTTTT. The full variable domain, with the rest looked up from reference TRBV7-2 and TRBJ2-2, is GAGVSQSPSNKVTEKGKDVELRCDPISGHTALYWYRQSLGQGLEFLIYFQGNSAPDKSGLPSDRFSAERTGGSVSTLTIQRTQQEDSAVYLCASSLRDRADTGELFFGEGSRLTVL.

The CDR3 is CASSLLGGSGIGTQYF. The CDR3 bases are TGTGCCAGCAGCTTATTAGGGGGTAGCGGGATTGGTACGCAGTATTTT. The chain uses TRBV11-2 and TRBJ2-3, with 8 bases matching TRBD2. Losses at the gene ends were 2 bases for V and 8 bases for J; bases not matched to a gene: 12. In germline, CDR1 is SGHAT, CDR2 FQNNGV. There are 16 residues in the CDR3. Together with reference TRBV11-2 and TRBJ2-3, the CDR3 gives the full variable domain: EAGVAQSPRYKIIEKRQSVAFWCNPISGHATLYWYQQILGQGPKLLIQFQNNGVVDDSQLPKDRFSAERLKGVDSTLKIQPAKLEDSAVYLCASSLLGGSGIGTQYFGPGTRLTVL.

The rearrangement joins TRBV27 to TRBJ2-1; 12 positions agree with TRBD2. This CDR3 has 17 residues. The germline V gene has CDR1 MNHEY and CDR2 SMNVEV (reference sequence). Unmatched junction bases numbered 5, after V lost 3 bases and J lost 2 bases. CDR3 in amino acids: CASSFTRTSGTYNEQFF. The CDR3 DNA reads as TGTGCCAGCAGTTTTACCCGGACTAGCGGGACCTACAATGAGCAGTTCTTC.

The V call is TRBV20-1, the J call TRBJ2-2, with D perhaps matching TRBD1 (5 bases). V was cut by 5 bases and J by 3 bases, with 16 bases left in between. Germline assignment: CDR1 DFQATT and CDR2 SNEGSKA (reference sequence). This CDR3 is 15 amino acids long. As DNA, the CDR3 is TGCAGTGCTCCCAGGGTATTTACGGACACCGGGGAGCTGTTTTTT. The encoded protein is CSAPRVFTDTGELFF.

CDR3: CATGTNSYNEQFF. In DNA form, the CDR3 reads TGTGCCACCGGGACTAACTCCTACAATGAGCAGTTCTTC. The genes are TRBV24-1 and TRBJ2-1; 7 bases match TRBD2. The CDR3 sequence is 13 residues long. With V trimmed by 9 bases and J by 0 bases, 1 base remained unmatched. Germline V lookup: CDR1 KGHDR, CDR2 SFDVKD.

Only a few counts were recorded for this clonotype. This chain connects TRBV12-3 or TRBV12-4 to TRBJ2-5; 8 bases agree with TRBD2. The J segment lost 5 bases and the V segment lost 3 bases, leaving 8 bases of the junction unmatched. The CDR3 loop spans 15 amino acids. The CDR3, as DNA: TGTGCCAGCAGTTTCGGCGGGGGGTTGGTGGAGACCCAGTACTTC. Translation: CASSFGGGLVETQYF.

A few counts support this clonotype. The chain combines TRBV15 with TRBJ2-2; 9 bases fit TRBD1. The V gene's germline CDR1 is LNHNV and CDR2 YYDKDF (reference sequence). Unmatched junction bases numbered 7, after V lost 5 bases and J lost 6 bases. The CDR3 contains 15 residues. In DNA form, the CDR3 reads TGTGCCACCAGCGGAAGACAGGGGGGTCCCGGGGAGCTGTTTTTT. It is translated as CATSGRQGGPGELFF.

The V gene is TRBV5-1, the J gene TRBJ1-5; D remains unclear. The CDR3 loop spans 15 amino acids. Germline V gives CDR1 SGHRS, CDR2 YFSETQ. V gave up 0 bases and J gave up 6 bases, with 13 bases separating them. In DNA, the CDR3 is TGCGCCAGCAGCTTGGATCCTGGCGCGGGTCAGCCCCAGCATTTT. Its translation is CASSLDPGAGQPQHF.

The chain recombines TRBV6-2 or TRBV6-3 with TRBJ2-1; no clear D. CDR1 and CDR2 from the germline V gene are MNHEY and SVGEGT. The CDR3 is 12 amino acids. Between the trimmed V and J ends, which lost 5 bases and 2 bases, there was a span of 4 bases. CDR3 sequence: CASSEAYNEQFF. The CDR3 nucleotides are TGTGCCAGCAGTGAAGCCTACAATGAGCAGTTCTTC.

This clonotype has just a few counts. The CDR3 DNA sequence: TGTGCCAGCAGCCGTTCGACAGGAGGGAATGAGCAGTTCTTC. Translated, it gives CASSRSTGGNEQFF. The rearrangement links TRBV12-3 or TRBV12-4 to TRBJ2-1; the D gene could be TRBD1 or TRBD2 (6 bases each). The CDR3 contains 14 residues. Deletions cut 6 bases from V and 7 bases from J, with 16 bases between.

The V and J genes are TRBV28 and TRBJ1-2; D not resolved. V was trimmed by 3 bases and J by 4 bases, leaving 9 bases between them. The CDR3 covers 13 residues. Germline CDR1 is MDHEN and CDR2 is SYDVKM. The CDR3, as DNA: TGTGCCAGCAGTTTTCGGGGAGGCTATGGCTACACCTTC. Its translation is CASSFRGGYGYTF.

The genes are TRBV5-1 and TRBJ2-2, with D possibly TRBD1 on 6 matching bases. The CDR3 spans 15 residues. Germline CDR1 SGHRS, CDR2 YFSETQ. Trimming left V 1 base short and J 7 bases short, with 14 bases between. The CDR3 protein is CASSLSGAGNGELFF. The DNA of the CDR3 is TGCGCCAGCAGCTTGTCAGGGGCCGGTAACGGGGAGCTGTTTTTT.

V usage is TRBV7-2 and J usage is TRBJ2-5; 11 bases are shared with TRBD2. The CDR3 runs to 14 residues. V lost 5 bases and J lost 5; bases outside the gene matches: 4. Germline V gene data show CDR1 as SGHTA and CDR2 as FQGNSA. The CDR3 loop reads CASSISGRAETQYF. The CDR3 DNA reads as TGTGCCAGCAGCATTAGCGGGAGGGCCGAGACCCAGTACTTC.

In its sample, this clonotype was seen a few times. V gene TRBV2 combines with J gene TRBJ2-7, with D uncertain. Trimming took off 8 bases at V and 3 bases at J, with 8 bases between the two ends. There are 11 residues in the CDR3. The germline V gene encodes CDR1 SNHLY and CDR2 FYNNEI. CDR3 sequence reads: CASSQYYEQYV. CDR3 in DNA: TGTGCCAGCTCTCAGTACTACGAGCAGTACGTC.

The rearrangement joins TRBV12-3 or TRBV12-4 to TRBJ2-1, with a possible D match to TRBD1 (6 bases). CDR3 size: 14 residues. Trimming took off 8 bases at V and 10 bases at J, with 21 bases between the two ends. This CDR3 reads CASALNEITGEQFF. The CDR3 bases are TGTGCCAGCGCCCTAAATGAGATCACAGGGGAGCAGTTCTTC.

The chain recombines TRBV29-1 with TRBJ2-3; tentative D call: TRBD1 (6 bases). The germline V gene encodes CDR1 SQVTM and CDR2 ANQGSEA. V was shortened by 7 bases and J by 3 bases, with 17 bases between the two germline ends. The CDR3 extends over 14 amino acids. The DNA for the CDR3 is TGCAGCGCAGATACAGGGCAGGGGACAGATACGCAGTATTTT. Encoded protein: CSADTGQGTDTQYF.